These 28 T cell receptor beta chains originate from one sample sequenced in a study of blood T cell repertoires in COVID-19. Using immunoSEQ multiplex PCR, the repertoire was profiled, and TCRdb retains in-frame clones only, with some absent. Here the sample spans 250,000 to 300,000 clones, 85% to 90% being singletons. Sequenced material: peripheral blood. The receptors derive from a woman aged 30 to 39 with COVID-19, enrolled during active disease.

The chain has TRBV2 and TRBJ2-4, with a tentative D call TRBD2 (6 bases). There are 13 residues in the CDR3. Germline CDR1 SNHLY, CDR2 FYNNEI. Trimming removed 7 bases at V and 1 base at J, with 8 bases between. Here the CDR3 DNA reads TGTGCCAGCAATCGGGGGGCCAAAAACATTCAGTACTTC. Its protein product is CASNRGAKNIQYF.

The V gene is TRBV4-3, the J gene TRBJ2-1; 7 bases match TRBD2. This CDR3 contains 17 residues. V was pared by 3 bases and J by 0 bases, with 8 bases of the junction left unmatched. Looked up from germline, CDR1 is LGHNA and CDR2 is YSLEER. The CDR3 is CASSQGRADPSYNEQFF. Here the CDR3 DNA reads TGCGCCAGCAGCCAGGGGAGGGCTGACCCCTCCTACAATGAGCAGTTCTTC.

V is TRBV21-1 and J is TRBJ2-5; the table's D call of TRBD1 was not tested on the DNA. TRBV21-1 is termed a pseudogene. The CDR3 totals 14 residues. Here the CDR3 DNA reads TGTGCCAGCGGCCAATTCCGTTACCAAGAGACCCAGTACTTC. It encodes CASGQFRYQETQYF.

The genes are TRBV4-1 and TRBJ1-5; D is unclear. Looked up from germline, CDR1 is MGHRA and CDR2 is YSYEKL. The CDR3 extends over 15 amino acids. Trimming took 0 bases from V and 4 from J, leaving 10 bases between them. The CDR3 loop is CASSQDWQINQPQHF. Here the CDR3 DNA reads TGCGCCAGCAGCCAAGATTGGCAGATTAATCAGCCCCAGCATTTT.

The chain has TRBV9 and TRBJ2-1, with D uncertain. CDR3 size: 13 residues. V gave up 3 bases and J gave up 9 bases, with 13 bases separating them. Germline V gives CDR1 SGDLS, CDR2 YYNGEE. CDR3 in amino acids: CASSGLVEGEQFF. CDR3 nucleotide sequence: TGTGCCAGCAGCGGCCTAGTGGAAGGTGAGCAGTTCTTC.

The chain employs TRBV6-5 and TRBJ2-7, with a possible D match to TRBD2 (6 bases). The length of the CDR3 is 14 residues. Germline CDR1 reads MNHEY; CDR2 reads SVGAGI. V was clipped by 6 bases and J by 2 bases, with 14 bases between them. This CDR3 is CASSNSRLAYEQYF. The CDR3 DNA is TGTGCCAGCAGCAACTCCCGACTAGCCTACGAGCAGTACTTC.

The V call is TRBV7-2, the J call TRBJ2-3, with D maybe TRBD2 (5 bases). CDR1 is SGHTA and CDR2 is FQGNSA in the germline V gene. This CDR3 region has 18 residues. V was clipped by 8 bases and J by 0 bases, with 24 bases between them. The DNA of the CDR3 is TGTGCCAGCGCTCCGGGCCCCGGGATCCGGGTTAGCACAGATACGCAGTATTTT. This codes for CASAPGPGIRVSTDTQYF.

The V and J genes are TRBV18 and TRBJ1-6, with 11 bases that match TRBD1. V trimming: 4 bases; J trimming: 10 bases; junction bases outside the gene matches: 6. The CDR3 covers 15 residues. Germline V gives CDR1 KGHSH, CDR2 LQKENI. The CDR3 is CASSRRDRGNSPLHF. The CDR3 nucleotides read TGTGCCAGCTCACGACGGGACAGGGGGAACTCACCCCTCCACTTT.

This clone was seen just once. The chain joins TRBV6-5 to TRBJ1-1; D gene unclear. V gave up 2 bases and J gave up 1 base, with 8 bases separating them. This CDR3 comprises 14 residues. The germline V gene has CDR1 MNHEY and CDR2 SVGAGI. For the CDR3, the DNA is TGTGCCAGCAGTTACGGGAGAGAGAACACTGAAGCTTTCTTT. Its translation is CASSYGRENTEAFF.

CDR3 bases: TGTGCCAGCAGCTTAGGACAGGGGGCCTACGAGCAGTACTTC. This sequence encodes CASSLGQGAYEQYF. The rearrangement joins TRBV7-4 to TRBJ2-7; 9 nucleotides match TRBD1. The V gene's germline CDR1 is SGHVT and CDR2 SQSDAQ. Trimming at V came to 1 base and at J to 2 bases, leaving 0 bases not matched to a gene. The CDR3 covers 14 residues.

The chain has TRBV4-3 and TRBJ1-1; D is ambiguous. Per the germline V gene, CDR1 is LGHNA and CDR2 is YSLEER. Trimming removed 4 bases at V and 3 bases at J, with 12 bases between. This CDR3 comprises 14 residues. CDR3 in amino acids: CASSPAGGYTEAFF. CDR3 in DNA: TGCGCCAGCAGCCCCGCGGGAGGGTACACTGAAGCTTTCTTT.

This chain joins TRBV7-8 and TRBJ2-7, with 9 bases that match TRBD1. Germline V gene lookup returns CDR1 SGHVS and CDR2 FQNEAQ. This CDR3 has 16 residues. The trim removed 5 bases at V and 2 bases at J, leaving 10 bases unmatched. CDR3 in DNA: TGTGCCAGCAGCGCGGCCGGGACAGGGAGCGCCTACGAGCAGTACTTC. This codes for CASSAAGTGSAYEQYF.

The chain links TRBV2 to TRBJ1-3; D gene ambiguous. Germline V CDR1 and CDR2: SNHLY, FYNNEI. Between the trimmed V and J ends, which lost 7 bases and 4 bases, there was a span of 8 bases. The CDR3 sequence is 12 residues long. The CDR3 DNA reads TGTGCCAGCAAGAGTTCCGGAAACACCATATATTTT. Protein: CASKSSGNTIYF.

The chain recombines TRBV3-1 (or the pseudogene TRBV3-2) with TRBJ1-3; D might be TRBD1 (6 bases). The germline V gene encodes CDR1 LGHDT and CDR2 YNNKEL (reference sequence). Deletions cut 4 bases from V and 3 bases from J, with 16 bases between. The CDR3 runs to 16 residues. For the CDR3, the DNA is TGTGCCAGCAGCCCACAGGGATTGGGAGTTGGAAACACCATATATTTT. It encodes CASSPQGLGVGNTIYF.

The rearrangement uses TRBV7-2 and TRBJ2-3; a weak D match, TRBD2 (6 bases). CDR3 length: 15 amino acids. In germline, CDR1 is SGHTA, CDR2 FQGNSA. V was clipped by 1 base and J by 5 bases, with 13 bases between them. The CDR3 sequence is CASSLGGGIRDTQYF. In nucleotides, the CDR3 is TGTGCCAGCAGCTTAGGTGGCGGGATCAGAGATACGCAGTATTTT.

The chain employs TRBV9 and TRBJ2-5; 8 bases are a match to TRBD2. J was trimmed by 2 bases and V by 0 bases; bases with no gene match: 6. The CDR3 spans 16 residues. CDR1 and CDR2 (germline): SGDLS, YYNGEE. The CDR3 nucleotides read TGTGCCAGCAGCGTAGACCCGGGAGGGGAACAAGAGACCCAGTACTTC. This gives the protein CASSVDPGGEQETQYF.

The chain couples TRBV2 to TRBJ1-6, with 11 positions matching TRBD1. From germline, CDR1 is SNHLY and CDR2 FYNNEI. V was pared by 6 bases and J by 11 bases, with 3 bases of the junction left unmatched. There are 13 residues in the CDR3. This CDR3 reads CASRRDRGTPLHF. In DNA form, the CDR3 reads TGTGCCAGCAGGCGGGACAGGGGGACACCCCTCCACTTT.

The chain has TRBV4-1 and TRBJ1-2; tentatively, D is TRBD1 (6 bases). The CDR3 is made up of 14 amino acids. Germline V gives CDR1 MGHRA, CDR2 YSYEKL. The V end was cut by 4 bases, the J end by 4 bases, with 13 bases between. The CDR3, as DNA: TGCGCCAGCAGCCTTCCAGGGGACCTCTATGGCTACACCTTC. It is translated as CASSLPGDLYGYTF.

For the CDR3, the DNA is TGTGCCTGGAGTGTCGTCTTGAACACCCATAATTCACCCCTCCACTTT. Encoded protein: CAWSVVLNTHNSPLHF. The chain couples TRBV30 to TRBJ1-6; no definite D call. The CDR3 totals 16 residues. The ends were cut back, 0 bases at V and 5 bases at J, with 14 bases in the middle. Germline CDR1 and CDR2: GTSNPN and SVGIG (reference sequence).

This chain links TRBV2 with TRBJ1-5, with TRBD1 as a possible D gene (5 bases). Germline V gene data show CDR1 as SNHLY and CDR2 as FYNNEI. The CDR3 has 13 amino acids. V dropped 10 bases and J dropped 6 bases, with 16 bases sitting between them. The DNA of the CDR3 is TGTGCCACCGGGTGGAGGGGAGGTCAGCCCCAGCATTTT. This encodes CATGWRGGQPQHF.

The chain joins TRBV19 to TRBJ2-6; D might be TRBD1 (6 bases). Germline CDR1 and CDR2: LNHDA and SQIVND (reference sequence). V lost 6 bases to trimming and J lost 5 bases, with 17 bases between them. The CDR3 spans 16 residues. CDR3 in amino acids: CASSWGQSLRANVLTF. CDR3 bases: TGTGCCAGTAGCTGGGGACAAAGCCTTAGGGCCAACGTCCTGACTTTC. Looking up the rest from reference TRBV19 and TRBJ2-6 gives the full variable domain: DGGITQSPKYLFRKEGQNVTLSCEQNLNHDAMYWYRQDPGQGLRLIYYSQIVNDFQKGDIAEGYSVSREKKESFPLTVTSAQKNPTAFYLCASSWGQSLRANVLTFGAGSRLTVL.

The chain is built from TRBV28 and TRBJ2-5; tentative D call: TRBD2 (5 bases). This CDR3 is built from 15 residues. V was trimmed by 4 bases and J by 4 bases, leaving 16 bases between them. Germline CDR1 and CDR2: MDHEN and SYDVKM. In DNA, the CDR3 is TGTGCCAGCAGTTCAAGGACCACCAGCGGAGAGACCCAGTACTTC. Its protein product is CASSSRTTSGETQYF.

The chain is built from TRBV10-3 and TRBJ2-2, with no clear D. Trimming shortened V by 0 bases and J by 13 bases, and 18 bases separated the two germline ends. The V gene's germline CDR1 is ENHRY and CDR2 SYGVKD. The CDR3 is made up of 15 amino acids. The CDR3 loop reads CAISESMETSERLFF. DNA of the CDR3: TGTGCCATCAGTGAGTCGATGGAGACTTCTGAGAGGCTGTTTTTT.

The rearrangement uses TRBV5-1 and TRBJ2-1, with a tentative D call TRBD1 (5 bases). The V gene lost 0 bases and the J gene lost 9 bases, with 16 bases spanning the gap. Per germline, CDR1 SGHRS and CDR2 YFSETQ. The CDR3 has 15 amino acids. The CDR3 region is CASSLADGRVAEQFF. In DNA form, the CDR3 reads TGCGCCAGCAGCTTGGCCGACGGCAGGGTGGCTGAGCAGTTCTTC.

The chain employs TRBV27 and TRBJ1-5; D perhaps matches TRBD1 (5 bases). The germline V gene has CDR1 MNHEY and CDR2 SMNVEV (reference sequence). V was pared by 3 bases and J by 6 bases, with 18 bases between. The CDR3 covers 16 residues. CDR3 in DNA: TGTGCCAGCAGTTTGTTCGGCAGGGTGGAAGGTCAGCCCCAGCATTTT. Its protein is CASSLFGRVEGQPQHF.

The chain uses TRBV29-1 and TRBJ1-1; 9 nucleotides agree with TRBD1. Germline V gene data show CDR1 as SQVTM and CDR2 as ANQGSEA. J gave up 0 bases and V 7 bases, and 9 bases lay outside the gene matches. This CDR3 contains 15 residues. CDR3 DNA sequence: TGCAGCGGCTACAGGGGGCTCGGGGTGAACACTGAAGCTTTCTTT. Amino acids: CSGYRGLGVNTEAFF. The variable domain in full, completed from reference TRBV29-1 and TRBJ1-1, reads SAVISQKPSRDICQRGTSLTIQCQVDSQVTMMFWYRQQPGQSLTLIATANQGSEATYESGFVIDKFPISRPNLTFSTLTVSNMSPEDSSIYLCSGYRGLGVNTEAFFGQGTRLTVV.

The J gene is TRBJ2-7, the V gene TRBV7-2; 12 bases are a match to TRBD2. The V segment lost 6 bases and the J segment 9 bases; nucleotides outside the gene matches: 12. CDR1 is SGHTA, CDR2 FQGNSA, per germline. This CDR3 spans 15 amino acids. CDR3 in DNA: TGTGCCAGCAGGCCGACTAGCGGGAGTACATCTGGGCAGTACTTC. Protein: CASRPTSGSTSGQYF.

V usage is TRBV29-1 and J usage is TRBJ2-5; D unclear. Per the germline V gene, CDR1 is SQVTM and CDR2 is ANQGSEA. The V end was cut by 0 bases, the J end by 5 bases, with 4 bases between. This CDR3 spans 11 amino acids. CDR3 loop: CSVEDPETQYF. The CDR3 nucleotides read TGCAGCGTTGAAGATCCGGAGACCCAGTACTTC.